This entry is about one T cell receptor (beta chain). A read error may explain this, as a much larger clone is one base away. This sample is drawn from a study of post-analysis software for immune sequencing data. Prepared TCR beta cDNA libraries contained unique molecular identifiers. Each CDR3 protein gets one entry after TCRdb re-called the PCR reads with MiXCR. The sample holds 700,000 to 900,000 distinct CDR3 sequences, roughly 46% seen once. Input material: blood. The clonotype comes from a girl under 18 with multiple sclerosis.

The CDR3 reads CSVNMVFEVETQFF. The CDR3 DNA reads as TGCAGCGTGAATATGGTTTTTGAGGTCGAGACCCAGTTCTTC. The J gene is TRBJ2-1, the V gene TRBV29-1; no firm D call. Trimming took 6 bases from V and 13 from J, leaving 25 bases between them. The germline V gene has CDR1 SQVTM and CDR2 ANQGSEA. This CDR3 spans 14 amino acids.